These 26 T cell receptor beta chains share one sample of origin, sequenced in a study of cytomegalovirus exposure and HLA in healthy donors. The primer mix had 60 Vbeta and 13 Jbeta primers. Generated by immunoSEQ multiplex PCR, the TCRdb table keeps only in-frame clones and is missing some. The table lists 90,000 to 150,000 clones, roughly 78% of them singletons. Sequences were obtained from PBMCs. The receptor source for this set is a woman aged 25 to 39 in good health and CMV-seropositive.

This rearrangement joins TRBV25-1 to TRBJ2-2; TRBD1 matches at 9 bases. This CDR3 contains 16 residues. Germline CDR1 is MGHDK and CDR2 is SYGVNS. The V gene end was trimmed by 3 bases and the J gene end by 5 bases; junction bases not matched to a gene: 7. CDR3 protein: CASSEERTGETGELFF. CDR3 bases: TGTGCCAGCAGTGAGGAGAGGACAGGGGAAACCGGGGAGCTGTTTTTT. The variable domain in full, completed from reference TRBV25-1 and TRBJ2-2, reads EADIYQTPRYLVIGTGKKITLECSQTMGHDKMYWYQQDPGMELHLIHYSYGVNSTEKGDLSSESTVSRIRTEHFPLTLESARPSHTSQYLCASSEERTGETGELFFGEGSRLTVL.

Only a few counts were recorded for this clone. The V gene is TRBV9, the J gene TRBJ2-7, with 9 nucleotides matching TRBD2. The CDR3 is 15 amino acids. Losses at the gene ends were 0 bases for V and 3 bases for J; bases not matched to a gene: 4. Germline CDR1 is SGDLS and CDR2 is YYNGEE. This chain's CDR3 is CASSVGPTSGYEQYF. The CDR3 DNA is TGTGCCAGCAGCGTAGGGCCGACTAGCGGCTACGAGCAGTACTTC.

The chain is built from TRBV13 and TRBJ2-1; 8 nucleotides line up with TRBD1. After removal of 5 bases from V and 4 bases from J, the junction contained 13 bases not matched to a gene. Germline V gene data show CDR1 as PRHDT and CDR2 as FYEKMQ (reference sequence). The CDR3 consists of 17 residues. The DNA for the CDR3 is TGTGCCAGCAGCGCCATTGACAGGGGTTCGGGTTACAATGAGCAGTTCTTC. Its protein is CASSAIDRGSGYNEQFF.

Comment on this clone: The sample carries other DNA sequences with the same CDR3. The CDR3, as DNA: TGTGCCAGCTCTCCCCGGGACAATCCCTACAATGAGCAGTTCTTC. Translated, it gives CASSPRDNPYNEQFF. J is TRBJ2-1 and V is TRBV18; a weak D match, TRBD1 (6 bases). The V gene lost 6 bases and the J gene lost 2 bases, with 14 bases spanning the gap. This CDR3 spans 15 amino acids. Germline V CDR1 and CDR2: KGHSH, LQKENI.

V usage is TRBV7-9 and J usage is TRBJ1-4; TRBD1 might be the D (5 bases). Looked up from germline, CDR1 is SEHNR and CDR2 is FQNEAQ (reference sequence). Trimming removed 1 base from V and 6 bases from J, with 9 bases in between. This CDR3 has 14 amino acids. CDR3 in amino acids: CASSLGQGDEKLFF. The CDR3 DNA reads TGTGCCAGCAGCTTAGGGCAGGGCGATGAAAAACTGTTTTTT.

This clone was observed once. The V gene is TRBV7-9, the J gene TRBJ2-7; 8 nucleotides align to TRBD1. Trimming removed 5 bases from V and 6 bases from J; junction bases left unmatched: 12. Per the germline V gene, CDR1 is SEHNR and CDR2 is FQNEAQ (reference sequence). The CDR3 spans 15 residues. The CDR3 spells CASSPPGTGGSEQYF. Here the CDR3 DNA reads TGTGCCAGCAGCCCACCGGGGACAGGTGGGTCCGAGCAGTACTTC.

The rearrangement joins TRBV2 to TRBJ2-5; 7 nucleotides agree with TRBD2. Germline V gene data show CDR1 as SNHLY and CDR2 as FYNNEI. The V gene end was trimmed by 3 bases and the J gene end by 2 bases; junction bases not matched to a gene: 9. The CDR3 covers 16 residues. The CDR3 region has the DNA TGTGCCAGCAGTGATGTGTTGCTAGCGGTACAAGAGACCCAGTACTTC. Amino acid sequence: CASSDVLLAVQETQYF.

A single count supports this clone. The chain links TRBV28 to TRBJ1-4; D not resolved. The V gene lost 8 bases and the J gene lost 4 bases, with 14 bases spanning the gap. CDR3 length: 14 amino acids. Germline values: CDR1 MDHEN, CDR2 SYDVKM. The chain's CDR3 is CASLSLDFNEKLFF. The CDR3 nucleotides read TGTGCCAGCCTTTCTCTGGACTTTAATGAAAAACTGTTTTTT.

This rearrangement joins TRBV30 to TRBJ1-2; tentative D call: TRBD1 (5 bases). This CDR3 spans 13 amino acids. V dropped 5 bases and J dropped 2 bases, with 12 bases sitting between them. Germline-derived CDR1 and CDR2 are GTSNPN and SVGIG (reference sequence). CDR3 DNA: TGTGCCTGGGGACGACAGAACAACTATGGCTACACCTTC. Its translation: CAWGRQNNYGYTF.

J is TRBJ1-4 and V is TRBV2, with 7 bases fitting TRBD1. The CDR3 length is 13 residues. Germline V CDR1 and CDR2: SNHLY, FYNNEI. The trim removed 7 bases at V and 5 bases at J, leaving 4 bases unmatched. As DNA, the CDR3 is TGTGCCAGCACCAGGGACAGCAATGAAAAACTGTTTTTT. Translating it yields CASTRDSNEKLFF.

The chain recombines TRBV23-1 with TRBJ2-7; 9 nucleotides align to TRBD1. TRBV23-1 is an ORF for which the function is uncertain. The CDR3 sequence is 15 residues long. V gave up 4 bases and J gave up 7 bases; unmatched junction bases: 11. CDR3 region: CASSPSGTGRGEQYF. CDR3 bases: TGCGCCAGCAGTCCCTCCGGGACAGGGAGGGGGGAGCAGTACTTC.

For the CDR3, the DNA is TGTGCCAGCAGCTTGGAACGTGGCCGTGAGCAGTTCTTC. Protein: CASSLERGREQFF. The chain uses TRBV5-5 and TRBJ2-1; D gene ambiguous. This CDR3 has 13 amino acids. Germline V gene data show CDR1 as SGHKS and CDR2 as YYEKEE (reference sequence). The V end was cut by 0 bases, the J end by 9 bases, with 10 bases between.

This sequence joins TRBV11-2 and TRBJ2-4; 7 positions agree with TRBD2. Germline V CDR1 and CDR2: SGHAT, FQNNGV. The trim removed 2 bases at V and 0 bases at J, leaving 13 bases unmatched. The CDR3 has 19 residues. The CDR3 coding sequence is TGTGCCAGCAGCTTACTCGGGGGGACTGCTGAAGTAGCCAAAAACATTCAGTACTTC. Translating it yields CASSLLGGTAEVAKNIQYF.

V and J are TRBV28 and TRBJ2-7; 12 nucleotides align to TRBD1. CDR3 length equals 19 residues. CDR1 is MDHEN and CDR2 is SYDVKM in the germline V gene. J was trimmed by 6 bases and V by 8 bases; bases with no gene match: 23. The chain's CDR3 is CASPPGGNRWGQGAGEQYF. The CDR3, as DNA: TGTGCCAGCCCCCCGGGCGGGAATAGATGGGGACAGGGGGCGGGCGAGCAGTACTTC.

The V gene is TRBV10-3, the J gene TRBJ2-4, with D possibly being TRBD1 (6 bases). The CDR3 has 16 amino acids. The germline CDR1 and CDR2 sequences are ENHRY and SYGVKD. Trimming stripped 3 bases from V and 0 bases from J, with 12 bases between. The CDR3 reads CAISDGQNLAKNIQYF. Written as DNA, the CDR3 is TGTGCCATCAGTGATGGACAGAATCTAGCCAAAAACATTCAGTACTTC.

The CDR3 DNA reads TGTGCCAGCAGTTACTCGGTGACAGGGCAAGAGACCCAGTACTTC. This codes for CASSYSVTGQETQYF. The chain recombines TRBV27 with TRBJ2-5; 7 bases map to TRBD1. The V gene's germline CDR1 is MNHEY and CDR2 SMNVEV (reference sequence). This CDR3 is 15 amino acids long. V lost 4 bases, J lost 2 bases, and 7 bases stayed unmatched.

The CDR3 here is CASSLVATSHEKLFF. CDR3 DNA sequence: TGCGCCAGCAGCTTGGTGGCAACGTCCCATGAAAAACTGTTTTTT. This chain links TRBV5-1 with TRBJ1-4; unclear D gene. The CDR3 covers 15 residues. Germline V CDR1 and CDR2: SGHRS, YFSETQ. Trimming removed 0 bases from V and 6 bases from J, with 12 bases in between. Using reference TRBV5-1 and TRBJ1-4 for the parts outside the CDR3, the full variable domain is KAGVTQTPRYLIKTRGQQVTLSCSPISGHRSVSWYQQTPGQGLQFLFEYFSETQRNKGNFPGRFSGRQFSNSRSEMNVSTLELGDSALYLCASSLVATSHEKLFFGSGTQLSVL.

This chain links TRBV13 with TRBJ2-3; 10 nucleotides agree with TRBD2. V was pared by 2 bases and J by 0 bases, with 8 bases of the junction left unmatched. CDR3 length: 18 amino acids. Germline CDR1 and CDR2: PRHDT and FYEKMQ (reference sequence). The CDR3 region has the DNA TGTGCCAGCAGCTTACGGCTTAGCGGGGGGACCAGCACAGATACGCAGTATTTT. It is translated as CASSLRLSGGTSTDTQYF.

This sequence joins TRBV10-2 and TRBJ1-6, with a possible D match to TRBD1 (6 bases). The CDR3 runs to 16 residues. The germline CDR1 and CDR2 sequences are WSHSY and SAAADI. The V end lost 7 bases, the J end lost 0 bases, and 13 bases lay between the germline ends. The CDR3 nucleotides are TGCGCCAGCACCCAAACGACAGGCTCCTATAATTCACCCCTCCACTTT. Protein sequence: CASTQTTGSYNSPLHF.

V is TRBV28 and J is TRBJ2-7; possibly TRBD1 for D (6 bases). Between the trimmed V and J ends, which lost 6 bases and 5 bases, there was a span of 11 bases. Germline V gene data show CDR1 as MDHEN and CDR2 as SYDVKM. CDR3 length: 12 residues. Written as DNA, the CDR3 is TGTGCCAGCAGACAGGGTTTCAACGAGCAGTACTTC. Its translation: CASRQGFNEQYF.

The chain has TRBV7-9 and TRBJ1-1; D unresolved. The CDR3 runs to 15 residues. Germline V gene sequence: CDR1 SEHNR, CDR2 FQNEAQ (reference sequence). Trimming removed 4 bases at V and 3 bases at J, with 15 bases between. In DNA, the CDR3 is TGTGCCAGCAGCTCCACTTTATCTATCGACACTGAAGCTTTCTTT. Its translation: CASSSTLSIDTEAFF. Together with reference TRBV7-9 and TRBJ1-1, the CDR3 gives the full variable domain: DTGVSQNPRHKITKRGQNVTFRCDPISEHNRLYWYRQTLGQGPEFLTYFQNEAQLEKSRLLSDRFSAERPKGSFSTLEIQRTEQGDSAMYLCASSSTLSIDTEAFFGQGTRLTVV.

This clone has only a few counts. The chain couples TRBV27 to TRBJ1-2; 7 bases agree with TRBD1. J gave up 3 bases and V 3 bases, and 7 bases lay outside the gene matches. The CDR3 has 15 amino acids. Germline V gives CDR1 MNHEY, CDR2 SMNVEV (reference sequence). The CDR3 loop is CASSFVGGAHYGYTF. The CDR3 coding sequence is TGTGCCAGCAGTTTTGTAGGGGGCGCCCACTATGGCTACACCTTC.

The chain employs TRBV7-6 and TRBJ1-2; 9 positions match TRBD1. Germline V lookup: CDR1 SGHVS, CDR2 FNYEAQ. The CDR3 is made up of 15 amino acids. V lost 3 bases and J lost 3; bases outside the gene matches: 5. The CDR3 is CASSLGTGLDYGYTF. In DNA form, the CDR3 reads TGTGCCAGCAGCTTGGGGACAGGGCTAGACTATGGCTACACCTTC.

The chain has TRBV7-6 and TRBJ2-2; D is possibly TRBD1 (6 bases). This CDR3 is 14 amino acids long. Trimming cost V 5 bases and J 6 bases, with 13 bases left between them. CDR1 and CDR2 (germline): SGHVS, FNYEAQ. The CDR3: CASSRQVQSGELFF. Written as DNA, the CDR3 is TGTGCCAGCAGCCGACAGGTTCAGTCCGGGGAGCTGTTTTTT.

This clone was seen only a few times. V and J are TRBV5-1 and TRBJ1-1; 8 bases line up with TRBD1. The CDR3 has 15 residues. V dropped 1 base and J dropped 2; count of bases not matched to a gene: 4. The germline CDR1 and CDR2 sequences are SGHRS and YFSETQ. CDR3 region: CASSLFSGGNTEAFF. The CDR3 DNA reads as TGCGCCAGCAGCTTGTTTTCAGGGGGCAACACTGAAGCTTTCTTT.

The rearrangement joins TRBV4-1 to TRBJ1-4; tentatively, D is TRBD1 (5 bases). This CDR3 spans 15 amino acids. Germline CDR1 MGHRA, CDR2 YSYEKL. The V end lost 3 bases, the J end lost 7 bases, and 15 bases lay between the germline ends. Here the CDR3 reads CASSHLRDGGEKLFF. In nucleotides, the CDR3 is TGCGCCAGCAGCCACCTCAGGGACGGGGGTGAAAAACTGTTTTTT.